This TCR beta chain was sequenced in a study of CD8 T cells in ankylosing spondylitis. The study's findings and limits: Made up of fewer than 10 highly homologous variants, a TCR beta motif appeared characteristic of ankylosing spondylitis blood. Relatively scarce in peripheral blood, disease-linked clones were CD8+.

Of note for this clonotype: Its antigen is undetermined.

TCRdb passed the 5' RACE reads through MiXCR, listing each CDR3 protein once. The sample consists of around 120,000 distinct CDR3 sequences, roughly an eighth of them appearing once. The CDR3 totals 16 residues. Germline-derived CDR1 and CDR2 are SGHTA and FQGNSA. V was pared by 1 base and J by 5 bases, with 15 bases between. What was sequenced was blood, either unsorted or a sorted T cell fraction (not recorded which). The chain uses TRBV7-2 and TRBJ1-5, with D maybe TRBD1 (5 bases). The source of this sequence is a female donor with ankylosing spondylitis or in good health (not recorded which). Here the CDR3 reads CASSLGGDPRDQPQHF. In nucleotides, the CDR3 is TGTGCCAGCAGCTTAGGAGGGGATCCCCGCGATCAGCCCCAGCATTTT.